A selection of T cell receptor beta chains follows, all from one sample in a study of T-cell reconstitution after alpha-beta-depleted transplantation in children. TCRdb re-called the PCR reads through MiXCR, storing one row per CDR3 protein. The sample shows 540,000 or so distinct CDR3 sequences, 23% of them seen only once. The starting material was PBMCs, mostly from graft donor cells, obtained 360 days after TCRalphabeta/CD19-depleted stem cell transplant. These receptors all stem from a boy younger than two who had a stem cell transplant for acute myeloid leukemia, so the T cells may come from the graft donor. Each CDR3 is given with its conserved first and last residue. The D gene is left open where the match is weak. The size entry is marked missing in some rows and otherwise reads once, few, many or a size class.

CDR3 DNA	CDR3 protein	J gene	clone size	D gene	V gene
TGTGCCAGCAGTTGGGACAGGGATGTTTCCTACGAGCAGTACTTC	CASSWDRDVSYEQYF	TRBJ2-7	.	TRBD1	TRBV6-2/TRBV6-3
TGTGCCAGCAGTTACTCTGGTGAAAAACTGTTTTTT	CASSYSGEKLFF	TRBJ1-4	many	.	TRBV6-5
TGTGCCAGCAGTGAATCGAGGGGGAACACTGAAGCTTTCTTT	CASSESRGNTEAFF	TRBJ1-1	once	.	TRBV25-1
TGCAGTGCTAGAGGCCCAACTAGCGGGGGTTACAATGAGCAGTTCTTC	CSARGPTSGGYNEQFF	TRBJ2-1	few	TRBD2	TRBV20-1
TGCAGCGGCTCACAGGGGGCGAACACCGGGGAGCTGTTTTTT	CSGSQGANTGELFF	TRBJ2-2	many	TRBD1	TRBV29-1
TGTGCCAGCTCACCTCAGCAGAACACTGAAGCTTTCTTT	CASSPQQNTEAFF	TRBJ1-1	many	.	TRBV18
TGTGCCAGCAGCGTAGGGGGGACGGAATACGAGCAGTACTTC	CASSVGGTEYEQYF	TRBJ2-7	many	.	TRBV9
TGTGCCACCAGCAGAGAACGGTACAATGAGCAGTTCTTC	CATSRERYNEQFF	TRBJ2-1	.	.	TRBV15
TGTGCCAGCAGCTTAGCGGGCCCCACCGGGGAGCTGTTTTTT	CASSLAGPTGELFF	TRBJ2-2	.	.	TRBV7-2
TGCGCCAGCAGCCAAGGCCCCTTTGACAGGGGACGGGACACCGGGGAGCTGTTTTTT	CASSQGPFDRGRDTGELFF	TRBJ2-2	many	TRBD1	TRBV4-3
TGTGCCAGCAGTTACTCCCCAGGTAACTACGAGCAGTACTTC	CASSYSPGNYEQYF	TRBJ2-7	many	.	TRBV6-5
TGTGCCAGCAGCGTAGGGGAGTATGGCTACACCTTC	CASSVGEYGYTF	TRBJ1-2	.	.	TRBV11-2
TGTGCCAGCAGTTATGTAAGGGACACTGAAGCTTTCTTT	CASSYVRDTEAFF	TRBJ1-1	many	.	TRBV12-3/TRBV12-4
TGTGCCAGCAGCCAAGGACGGGGCTCTGGAAACACCATATATTTT	CASSQGRGSGNTIYF	TRBJ1-3	.	.	TRBV7-6
TGTGCCAGCAGCCCCCGACTAGCGGGGGGGCCTGACAATGAGCAGTTCTTC	CASSPRLAGGPDNEQFF	TRBJ2-1	many	TRBD2	TRBV4-2
TGTGCCAAACGGGACCTCTATGGCTACACCTTC	CAKRDLYGYTF	TRBJ1-2	.	.	TRBV12-3/TRBV12-4
TGTGCCAGCAGCCCCCTGGGCGAGAGGGGGGAGACCCAGTACTTC	CASSPLGERGETQYF	TRBJ2-5	.	.	TRBV11-3
TGCGCCAGCAGCTGGGGGGAAAGCCAAGAGACCCAGTACTTC	CASSWGESQETQYF	TRBJ2-5	many	.	TRBV5-1
TGTGCCAGCAGCGCCCGACTAGCAGGGGCAGATACGCAGTATTTT	CASSARLAGADTQYF	TRBJ2-3	.	.	TRBV7-2
TGTGCCAGCAGTCCCCTGACAGGGAACGAGCAGTACTTC	CASSPLTGNEQYF	TRBJ2-7	many	TRBD1	TRBV12-3/TRBV12-4
TGTGCCAGCAGCGTAGCGGTGGGGTCCCCCTACGAGCAGTACTTC	CASSVAVGSPYEQYF	TRBJ2-7	.	.	TRBV9
TGCGCCAGCAGCCTGGTCCAGGGGCCCTCCTACGAGCAGTACTTC	CASSLVQGPSYEQYF	TRBJ2-7	.	.	TRBV4-3
TGCAGTGGAAAAACCACTTACAATGAGCAGTTCTTC	CSGKTTYNEQFF	TRBJ2-1	.	.	TRBV20-1
TGTGCCAGCAGCGTAGATGGGAGGGACAATGAGCAGTTCTTC	CASSVDGRDNEQFF	TRBJ2-1	many	TRBD2	TRBV9
TGCAGTGCTAGAACAGGGCTCACAGATACGCAGTATTTT	CSARTGLTDTQYF	TRBJ2-3	many	.	TRBV20-1
TGTGCCAGCAGCTCAAAGACTAGCGGCACAGATACGCAGTATTTT	CASSSKTSGTDTQYF	TRBJ2-3	.	TRBD2	TRBV7-2
TGCAGTGCTAGAGGTCCGTGGGGGGACAGGGAATACGAGCAGTACTTC	CSARGPWGDREYEQYF	TRBJ2-7	.	TRBD1	TRBV20-1
TGCAGCGGGAGCGGGGGGGCGGGAAACATTCAGTACTTC	CSGSGGAGNIQYF	TRBJ2-4	few	TRBD2	TRBV29-1
TGTGCCAGCAGCTTAGGCGGGCTAGCTTTACACCAAGAGACCCAGTACTTC	CASSLGGLALHQETQYF	TRBJ2-5	few	.	TRBV7-2
TGTGCCAGCAGCCTAGACAGGGGGGAGGTTCAGCCCCAGCATTTT	CASSLDRGEVQPQHF	TRBJ1-5	many	TRBD1	TRBV7-8
TGTGCCAGCAGCCTCCTACAGGGGCCCAATGAGCAGTTCTTC	CASSLLQGPNEQFF	TRBJ2-1	.	TRBD1	TRBV5-4
TGTGCCAGCAGTTTTACCGGGGCCTACGAGCAGTACTTC	CASSFTGAYEQYF	TRBJ2-7	many	.	TRBV6-2/TRBV6-3
TGTGCCAGCAGTCCGGGACTAGCACTCACAGATACGCAGTATTTT	CASSPGLALTDTQYF	TRBJ2-3	.	TRBD2	TRBV3-1